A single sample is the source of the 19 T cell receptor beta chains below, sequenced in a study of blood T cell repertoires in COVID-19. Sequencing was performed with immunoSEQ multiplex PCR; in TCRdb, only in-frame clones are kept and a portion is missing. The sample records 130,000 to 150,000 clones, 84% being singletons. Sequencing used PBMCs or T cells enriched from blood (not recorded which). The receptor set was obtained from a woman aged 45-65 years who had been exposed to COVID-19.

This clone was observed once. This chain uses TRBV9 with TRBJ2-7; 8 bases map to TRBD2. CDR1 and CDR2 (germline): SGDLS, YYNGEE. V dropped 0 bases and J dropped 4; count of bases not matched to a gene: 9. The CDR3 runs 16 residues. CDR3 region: CASSVDGRARGYEQYF. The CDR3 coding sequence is TGTGCCAGCAGCGTAGACGGGAGGGCCAGGGGATACGAGCAGTACTTC. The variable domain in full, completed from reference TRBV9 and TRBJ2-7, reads DSGVTQTPKHLITATGQRVTLRCSPRSGDLSVYWYQQSLDQGLQFLIQYYNGEERAKGNILERFSAQQFPDLHSELNLSSLELGDSALYFCASSVDGRARGYEQYFGPGTRLTVT.

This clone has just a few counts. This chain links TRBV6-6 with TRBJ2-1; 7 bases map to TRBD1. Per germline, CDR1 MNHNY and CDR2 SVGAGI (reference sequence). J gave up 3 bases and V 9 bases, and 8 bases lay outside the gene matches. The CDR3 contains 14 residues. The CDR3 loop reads CASTEGQNYNEQFF. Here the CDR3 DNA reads TGTGCCAGTACCGAGGGACAGAACTACAATGAGCAGTTCTTC.

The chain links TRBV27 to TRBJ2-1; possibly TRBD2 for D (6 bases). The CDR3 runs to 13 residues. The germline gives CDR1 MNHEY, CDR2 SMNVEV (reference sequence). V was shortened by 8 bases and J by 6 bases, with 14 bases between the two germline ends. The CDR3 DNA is TGTGCCAGCCGGACTATCCTCGTCAATGAGCAGTTCTTC. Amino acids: CASRTILVNEQFF.

The CDR3 spells CAQAPLGGDTEAFF. The CDR3 nucleotides read TGTGCCCAAGCTCCATTAGGGGGGGACACTGAAGCTTTCTTT. V and J are TRBV6-5 and TRBJ1-1; the D gene is possibly TRBD1 (6 bases). The V end was cut by 11 bases, the J end by 3 bases, with 19 bases between. Germline CDR1 reads MNHEY; CDR2 reads SVGAGI. The CDR3 loop spans 14 amino acids.

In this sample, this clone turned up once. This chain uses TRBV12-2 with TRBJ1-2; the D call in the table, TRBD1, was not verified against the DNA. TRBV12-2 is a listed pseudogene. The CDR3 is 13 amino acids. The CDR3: CASRLASDTTYTF. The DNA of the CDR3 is TGTGCAAGTCGCTTAGCATCAGATACAACGTACACCTTC.

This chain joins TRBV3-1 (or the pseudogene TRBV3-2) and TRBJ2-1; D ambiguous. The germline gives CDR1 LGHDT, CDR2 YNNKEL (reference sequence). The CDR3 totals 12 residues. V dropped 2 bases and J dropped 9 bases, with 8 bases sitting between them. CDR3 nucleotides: TGTGCCAGCAGCCAACAGGCGAGTGAGCAGTTCTTC. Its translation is CASSQQASEQFF.

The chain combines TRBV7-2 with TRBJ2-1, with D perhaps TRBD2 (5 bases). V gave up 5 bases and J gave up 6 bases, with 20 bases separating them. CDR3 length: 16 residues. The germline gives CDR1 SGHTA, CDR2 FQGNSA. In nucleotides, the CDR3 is TGTGCCAGCAGCCCTAAGTGGGAGAGGGTTTCCAATGAGCAGTTCTTC. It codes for CASSPKWERVSNEQFF.

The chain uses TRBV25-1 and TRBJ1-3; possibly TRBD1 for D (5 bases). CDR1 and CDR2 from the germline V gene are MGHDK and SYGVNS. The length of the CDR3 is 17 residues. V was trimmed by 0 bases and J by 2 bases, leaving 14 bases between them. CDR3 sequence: CASSEYIFQGAGNTIYF. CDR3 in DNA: TGTGCCAGCAGTGAATATATCTTCCAGGGTGCTGGAAACACCATATATTTT. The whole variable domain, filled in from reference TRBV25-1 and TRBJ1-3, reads EADIYQTPRYLVIGTGKKITLECSQTMGHDKMYWYQQDPGMELHLIHYSYGVNSTEKGDLSSESTVSRIRTEHFPLTLESARPSHTSQYLCASSEYIFQGAGNTIYFGEGSWLTVV.

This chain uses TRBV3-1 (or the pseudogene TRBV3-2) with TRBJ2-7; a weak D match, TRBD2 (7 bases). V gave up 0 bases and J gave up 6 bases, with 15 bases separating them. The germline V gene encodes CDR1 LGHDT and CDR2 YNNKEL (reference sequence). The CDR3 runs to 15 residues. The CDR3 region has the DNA TGTGCCAGCAGCCAAGATGTGGGGGGGCGCGGCGAGCAGTACTTC. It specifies CASSQDVGGRGEQYF.

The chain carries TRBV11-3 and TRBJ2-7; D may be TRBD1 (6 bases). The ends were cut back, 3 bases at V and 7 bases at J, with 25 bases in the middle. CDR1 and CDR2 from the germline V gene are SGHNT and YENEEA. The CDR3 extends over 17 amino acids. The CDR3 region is CASSFQGRRSRISEQYF. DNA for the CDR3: TGTGCCAGCAGCTTCCAGGGGCGCCGTTCCCGTATCAGTGAGCAGTACTTC.

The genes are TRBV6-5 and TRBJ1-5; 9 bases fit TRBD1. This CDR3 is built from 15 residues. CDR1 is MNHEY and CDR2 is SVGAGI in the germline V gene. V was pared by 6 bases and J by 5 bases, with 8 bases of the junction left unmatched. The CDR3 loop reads CASRKGTGRYQPQHF. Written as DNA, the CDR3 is TGTGCCAGCAGAAAAGGGACAGGGCGCTATCAGCCCCAGCATTTT.

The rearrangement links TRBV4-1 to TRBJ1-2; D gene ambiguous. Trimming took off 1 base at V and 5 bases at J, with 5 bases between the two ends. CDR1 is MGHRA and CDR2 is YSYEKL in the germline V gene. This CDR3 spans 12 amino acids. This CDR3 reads CASSQAVYGYTF. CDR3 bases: TGCGCCAGCAGCCAAGCAGTGTATGGCTACACCTTC.

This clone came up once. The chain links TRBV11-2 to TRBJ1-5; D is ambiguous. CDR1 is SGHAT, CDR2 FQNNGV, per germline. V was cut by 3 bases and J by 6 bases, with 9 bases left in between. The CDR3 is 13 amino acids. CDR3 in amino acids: CASSLGPGQPQHF. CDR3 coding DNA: TGTGCCAGCAGCTTGGGTCCAGGTCAGCCCCAGCATTTT.

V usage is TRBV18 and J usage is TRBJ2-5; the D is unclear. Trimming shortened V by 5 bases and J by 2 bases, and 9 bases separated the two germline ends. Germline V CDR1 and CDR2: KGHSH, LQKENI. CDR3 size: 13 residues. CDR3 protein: CASSTGIQETQYF. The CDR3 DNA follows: TGTGCCAGCTCAACCGGTATTCAAGAGACCCAGTACTTC.

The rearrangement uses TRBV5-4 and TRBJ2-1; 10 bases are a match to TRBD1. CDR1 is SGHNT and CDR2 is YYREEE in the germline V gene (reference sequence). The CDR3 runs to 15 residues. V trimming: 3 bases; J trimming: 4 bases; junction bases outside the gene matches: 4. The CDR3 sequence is CASSYRDRGYNEQFF. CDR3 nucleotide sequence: TGTGCCAGCAGCTACCGGGACAGGGGATACAATGAGCAGTTCTTC.

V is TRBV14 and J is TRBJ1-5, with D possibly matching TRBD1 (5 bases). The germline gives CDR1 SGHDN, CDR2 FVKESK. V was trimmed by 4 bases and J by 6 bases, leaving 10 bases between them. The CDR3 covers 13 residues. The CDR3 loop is CASSRGDGQPQHF. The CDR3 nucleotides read TGTGCCAGCAGCCGGGGGGACGGTCAGCCCCAGCATTTT.

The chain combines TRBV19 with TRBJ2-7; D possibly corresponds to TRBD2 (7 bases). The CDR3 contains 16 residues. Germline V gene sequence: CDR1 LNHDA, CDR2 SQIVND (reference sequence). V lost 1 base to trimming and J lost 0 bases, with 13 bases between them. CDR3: CASSIAAGASSYEQYF. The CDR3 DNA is TGTGCCAGTAGTATAGCGGCGGGGGCGAGCTCCTACGAGCAGTACTTC. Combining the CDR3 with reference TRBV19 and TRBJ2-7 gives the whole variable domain DGGITQSPKYLFRKEGQNVTLSCEQNLNHDAMYWYRQDPGQGLRLIYYSQIVNDFQKGDIAEGYSVSREKKESFPLTVTSAQKNPTAFYLCASSIAAGASSYEQYFGPGTRLTVT.

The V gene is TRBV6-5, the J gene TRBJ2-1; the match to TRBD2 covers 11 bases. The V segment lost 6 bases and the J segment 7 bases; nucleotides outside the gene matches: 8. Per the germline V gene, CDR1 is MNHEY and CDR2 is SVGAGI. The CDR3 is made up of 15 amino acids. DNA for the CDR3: TGTGCCAGCAGGATAGCGGGAGGGGTTGGAAATGAGCAGTTCTTC. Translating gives CASRIAGGVGNEQFF.

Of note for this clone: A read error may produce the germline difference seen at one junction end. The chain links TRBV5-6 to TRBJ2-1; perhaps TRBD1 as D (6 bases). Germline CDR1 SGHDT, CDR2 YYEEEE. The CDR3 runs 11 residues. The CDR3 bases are TGTGCCAGCAGCTTAGGGCAGGGGACAATCTTC. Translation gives CASSLGQGTIF.